The rows below give T cell receptor beta chains drawn from one sample of a study of beta chain features in type 1 diabetes. Repertoires were generated with immunoSEQ multiplex PCR, while TCRdb's copy carries only in-frame clones and drops some. Among around 130,000 clones listed, 16% were seen once. The sequenced material came from central memory CD4+ T cells from blood. The receptors shown here come from a man between 25 and 39 years old with type 1 diabetes. CDR3s include the opening cysteine and the closing phenylalanine or tryptophan. The D gene is left open where the match is weak. Size tells how often a clone was seen (once, few, many) or the class of an expanded clone, and some rows leave it out.

>NA|NA|TRBV6-1|TRBJ2-1
CASSINNEQFF
TGTGCCAGCAGTATTAACAATGAGCAGTTCTTC
>few|NA|TRBV7-6|TRBJ1-2
CASSLADGSVYTF
TGTGCCAGCAGCTTAGCCGACGGATCCGTCTACACCTTC
>NA|NA|TRBV28|TRBJ2-1
CASSVLNIGGDEQFF
TGTGCCAGCAGTGTCTTGAACATCGGTGGGGATGAGCAGTTCTTC
>few|NA|TRBV19|TRBJ2-1
CASSTNRDSYNEQFF
TGTGCCAGTAGCACAAACAGGGACTCCTACAATGAGCAGTTCTTC
>many|NA|TRBV4-2|TRBJ1-1
CASSQDPRGGGTEAFF
TGTGCCAGCAGCCAAGACCCGAGGGGAGGGGGCACTGAAGCTTTCTTT
>NA|NA|TRBV7-2|TRBJ2-3
CASSLERADTQYF
TGTGCCAGCAGCTTAGAGAGGGCAGATACGCAGTATTTT
>NA|NA|TRBV6-5|TRBJ1-1
CASSYGRNTEAFF
TGTGCCAGCAGTTACGGCAGGAACACTGAAGCTTTCTTT
>NA|NA|TRBV6-5|TRBJ1-2
CASSYDRWGTNGYTF
TGTGCCAGCAGTTACGATCGTTGGGGCACCAATGGCTACACCTTC
>NA|NA|TRBV29-1|TRBJ2-2
CSVVFNGGGGELFF
TGCAGCGTTGTATTTAATGGGGGCGGCGGGGAGCTGTTTTTT
>NA|NA|TRBV19|TRBJ2-7
CASSMGHPRPEQYF
TGTGCCAGTAGTATGGGACATCCTCGGCCCGAGCAGTACTTC
>few|NA|TRBV18|TRBJ2-7
CASSEGSTNEQYF
TGTGCCAGCTCGGAGGGGTCCACTAACGAGCAGTACTTC
>few|NA|TRBV7-2|TRBJ1-3
CASSLWAVSGNTIYF
TGTGCCAGCAGCTTATGGGCAGTCTCTGGAAACACCATATATTTT
>few|TRBD1|TRBV2|TRBJ2-2
CASSPRTGAFLPGELFF
TGTGCCAGCAGCCCTAGGACAGGAGCCTTCCTCCCTGGGGAGCTGTTTTTT
>few|NA|TRBV27|TRBJ2-7
CASSLFRETPVSF
TGTGCCAGCAGTTTATTTAGAGAGACCCCTGTAAGCTTC
>NA|NA|TRBV10-3|TRBJ1-2
CAISLSGDHYGYTF
TGTGCCATCAGCCTTTCTGGAGATCACTATGGCTACACCTTC
>few|NA|TRBV27|TRBJ1-5
CASSSGARTQPQHF
TGTGCCAGCAGTTCAGGGGCGAGAACTCAGCCCCAGCATTTT
>few|NA|TRBV4-3|TRBJ1-3
CASSQDRASSGNTIYF
TGCGCCAGCAGCCAAGATAGGGCCTCCTCTGGAAACACCATATATTTT
>NA|TRBD1|TRBV19|TRBJ1-6
CASKGQAGGNSPLHF
TGTGCCAGTAAGGGACAGGCGGGAGGTAATTCACCCCTCCACTTT
>NA|TRBD2|TRBV9|TRBJ2-1
CASSARLAGVNEQFF
TGTGCCAGCAGCGCCAGACTAGCGGGGGTCAATGAGCAGTTCTTC
>few|TRBD1|TRBV4-3|TRBJ1-4
CASSPQPGDRGKLFF
TGCGCCAGCAGCCCCCAGCCAGGGGACAGAGGAAAACTGTTTTTT
>NA|NA|TRBV7-6|TRBJ2-3
CASRSRELTDTQYF
TGTGCCAGCAGATCGAGGGAGCTCACAGATACGCAGTATTTT
>NA|NA|TRBV7-2|TRBJ2-1
CASSLVGAPYNEQFF
TGTGCCAGCAGCTTAGTGGGGGCACCCTACAATGAGCAGTTCTTC
>NA|NA|TRBV6-1|TRBJ2-7
CASIETYEQYF
TGTGCCAGCATCGAAACCTACGAGCAGTACTTC
>NA|NA|TRBV7-9|TRBJ2-7
CASSDSLYPFEQYF
TGTGCCAGCAGCGACTCCCTCTACCCATTCGAGCAGTACTTC
>NA|NA|TRBV30|TRBJ2-3
CAWNRYLTDTQYF
TGTGCCTGGAATAGATATCTCACAGATACGCAGTATTTT
>NA|NA|TRBV4-3|TRBJ1-4
CASSHLTGGLSEKLFF
TGCGCCAGCAGCCACTTAACTGGAGGACTAAGCGAAAAACTGTTTTTT
>many|TRBD1|TRBV10-3|TRBJ1-2
CAISATGDYGYTF
TGTGCCATCAGTGCGACAGGGGACTATGGCTACACCTTC
>few|NA|TRBV11-2|TRBJ2-1
CASSLGGVNEQFF
TGTGCCAGCAGCTTAGGAGGGGTCAATGAGCAGTTCTTC
>NA|NA|TRBV7-9|TRBJ1-2
CASSMDATGNDYGYTF
TGTGCCAGCAGCATGGACGCCACAGGGAACGACTATGGCTACACCTTC
>many|TRBD1|TRBV4-3|TRBJ1-4
CASSSTGGKTNEKLFF
TGCGCCAGCAGCTCGACAGGGGGGAAAACTAATGAAAAACTGTTTTTT
>NA|NA|TRBV30|TRBJ2-5
CAWILGTAGPQYF
TGTGCCTGGATTCTCGGGACCGCGGGTCCCCAGTACTTC
>NA|NA|TRBV29-1|TRBJ2-1
CSVGGRPPRNEQFF
TGCAGCGTTGGTGGCAGGCCCCCAAGGAATGAGCAGTTCTTC